A selection of T cell receptor beta chains follows, all from one sample in a study of CD8+CD57+ T cells in acquired aplastic anemia. TCRdb re-derived calls from the reads in MiXCR, one entry per CDR3 protein. In the table there are about 160,000 distinct CDR3 sequences, around 45% of which are singletons. Material: sorted CD4+, CD8+, or CD8+CD57+ T cells (not recorded which) from PBMCs. All receptors come from a human donor in good health. CDR3s leave out the opening cysteine and the closing phenylalanine or tryptophan.

CDR3 protein: ASSPSASGETNEKLF
J gene: TRBJ1-4
V gene: TRBV12-3/TRBV12-4

CDR3 protein: ASSIPLSGNTIY
J gene: TRBJ1-3
V gene: TRBV19

CDR3 protein: ATSEKNRGVGNTIY
J gene: TRBJ1-3
V gene: TRBV24-1

CDR3 protein: ASSFATGSTYEQY
J gene: TRBJ2-7
V gene: TRBV5-1

CDR3 protein: ASTLGGQVGANVLT
J gene: TRBJ2-6
V gene: TRBV28

CDR3 protein: AISESLTGILGYT
J gene: TRBJ1-2
V gene: TRBV10-3

CDR3 protein: SVQDREEQPQH
J gene: TRBJ1-5
V gene: TRBV29-1

CDR3 protein: ASSLGRDYGYT
J gene: TRBJ1-2
V gene: TRBV7-9

CDR3 protein: ASSRGLGPYEQY
J gene: TRBJ2-7
V gene: TRBV19

CDR3 protein: ASSIPGTSREAQY
J gene: TRBJ2-5
V gene: TRBV6-1

CDR3 protein: SVVDGRRDEQY
J gene: TRBJ2-7
V gene: TRBV29-1

CDR3 protein: ASSPKPSANTGELF
J gene: TRBJ2-2
V gene: TRBV18

CDR3 protein: ASSPYGGIYGYT
J gene: TRBJ1-2
V gene: TRBV7-2

CDR3 protein: ASSPDSGATNEKLF
J gene: TRBJ1-4
V gene: TRBV9

CDR3 protein: SARDTGTDTNPSQH
J gene: TRBJ1-5
V gene: TRBV20-1

CDR3 protein: SVEQGAGNTIY
J gene: TRBJ1-3
V gene: TRBV29-1

CDR3 protein: ASSDARQTQY
J gene: TRBJ2-5
V gene: TRBV6-6

CDR3 protein: AWSIDRYEQY
J gene: TRBJ2-7
V gene: TRBV30

CDR3 protein: ASTEGGLVAGELF
J gene: TRBJ2-2
V gene: TRBV25-1

CDR3 protein: AISESSGSGTQY
J gene: TRBJ2-5
V gene: TRBV10-3

CDR3 protein: ASSNKYEQY
J gene: TRBJ2-7
V gene: TRBV19

CDR3 protein: SARSGDGNQPQH
J gene: TRBJ1-5
V gene: TRBV20-1

CDR3 protein: AISEQGAIYNSPLH
J gene: TRBJ1-6
V gene: TRBV10-3

CDR3 protein: ASSQGTSGRLF
J gene: TRBJ2-1
V gene: TRBV4-2

CDR3 protein: AWKRGIGSYEQY
J gene: TRBJ2-7
V gene: TRBV30

CDR3 protein: SVDLGNTIY
J gene: TRBJ1-3
V gene: TRBV20-1

CDR3 protein: SVETQGNTGELF
J gene: TRBJ2-2
V gene: TRBV29-1

CDR3 protein: ASSFGGQPQH
J gene: TRBJ1-5
V gene: TRBV6-2/TRBV6-3

CDR3 protein: ASSLGSYGYT
J gene: TRBJ1-2
V gene: TRBV5-6

CDR3 protein: ATRGPANNYGYT
J gene: TRBJ1-2
V gene: TRBV15

CDR3 protein: ASPPPGSDSTRNTIY
J gene: TRBJ1-3
V gene: TRBV11-1

CDR3 protein: ASSLPWAGGAEAF
J gene: TRBJ1-1
V gene: TRBV5-5